Presented here are 20 T cell receptor beta chains from one specimen sequenced in a study of beta chain features in type 1 diabetes. Expressed TCRB transcripts got sequenced, as all isolated RNA was reverse transcribed. Method: immunoSEQ multiplex PCR; TCRdb's copy keeps in-frame clones and lacks some. The repertoire holds under 500,000 clones, with roughly 31% as singletons. The source material was naive CD4+ T cells from blood. These receptors were collected from a man younger than 35 in good health.

Comments on this clone: A junction end diverges from the germline sequence, so it may reflect a read error. The V gene is TRBV29-1, the J gene TRBJ2-2, with D possibly matching TRBD2 (6 bases). The CDR3 extends over 12 amino acids. The germline gives CDR1 SQVTM, CDR2 ANQGSEA. The chain's CDR3 is CSVGGNPGELFF. CDR3 DNA sequence: TGCAGCGTTGGCGGGAACCCCGGGGAGCTGTTTTTT.

This clone has just a few counts. The chain links TRBV9 to TRBJ2-7; D perhaps matches TRBD2 (6 bases). Germline V CDR1 and CDR2: SGDLS, YYNGEE. CDR3 length equals 14 residues. V gave up 0 bases and J gave up 2 bases, with 9 bases separating them. CDR3 coding DNA: TGTGCCAGCAGCGTAGGGCGGGAAACCTACGAGCAGTACTTC. Residues: CASSVGRETYEQYF.

V gene TRBV30 combines with J gene TRBJ1-4; D remains ambiguous. The CDR3 is 16 amino acids. Germline V gives CDR1 GTSNPN, CDR2 SVGIG (reference sequence). Trimming removed 3 bases from V and 0 bases from J, with 14 bases in between. The CDR3 loop is CAWSPGSYATNEKLFF. The CDR3 DNA follows: TGTGCCTGGAGCCCCGGCAGCTACGCAACTAATGAAAAACTGTTTTTT.

The V gene is TRBV30, the J gene TRBJ2-2; 9 bases agree with TRBD1. The CDR3 runs to 15 residues. Germline loops: CDR1 GTSNPN, CDR2 SVGIG (reference sequence). With V trimmed by 4 bases and J by 1 base, 4 bases remained unmatched. The CDR3 DNA sequence: TGTGCCTGGATCCCGGGACAGGGGAACACCGGGGAGCTGTTTTTT. Amino acids: CAWIPGQGNTGELFF.

The CDR3 sequence: CATSRDLIYIQYF. DNA for the CDR3: TGTGCCACCAGCAGAGATTTAATTTACATTCAGTACTTC. V is TRBV15 and J is TRBJ2-4; D gene unclear. Germline-derived CDR1 and CDR2 are LNHNV and YYDKDF (reference sequence). The CDR3 loop spans 13 amino acids. V lost 0 bases, J lost 8 bases, and 8 bases lay in between.

The CDR3 loop is CASSRLAGAYEQYF. As DNA, the CDR3 is TGCGCCAGCAGTCGACTAGCAGGAGCATACGAGCAGTACTTC. V usage is TRBV4-1 and J usage is TRBJ2-7, with 7 bases lining up with TRBD2. The junction had 9 bases not matched to a gene; V was cut back by 6 bases and J by 4 bases. The germline V gene has CDR1 MGHRA and CDR2 YSYEKL. The CDR3 is 14 residues long.

Only a few counts were recorded for this clone. V and J are TRBV29-1 and TRBJ1-4; 10 bases line up with TRBD1. The germline gives CDR1 SQVTM, CDR2 ANQGSEA. The V gene end was trimmed by 7 bases and the J gene end by 7 bases; junction bases not matched to a gene: 6. The CDR3 spans 13 residues. The CDR3 coding sequence is TGCAGCGCTCGACAGGGGGCCAGTGAAAAACTGTTTTTT. Translating gives CSARQGASEKLFF.

The V call is TRBV4-3, the J call TRBJ1-1; TRBD1 might be the D (5 bases). The CDR3 totals 14 residues. V was trimmed by 0 bases and J by 4 bases, leaving 9 bases between them. Germline V gene lookup returns CDR1 LGHNA and CDR2 YSLEER. The CDR3 DNA follows: TGCGCCAGCAGCCAAGACAGGGTGGGCACTGAAGCTTTCTTT. This encodes CASSQDRVGTEAFF.

This clone turned up a few times. The chain employs TRBV14 and TRBJ2-1, with a tentative D call TRBD2 (5 bases). The germline V and J ends were trimmed by 1 base and 7 bases, with 14 bases remaining between them. This CDR3 has 15 residues. The germline CDR1 and CDR2 sequences are SGHDN and FVKESK. CDR3 loop: CASSQGWAGSNEQFF. The CDR3 coding sequence is TGTGCCAGCAGCCAAGGCTGGGCGGGTTCTAATGAGCAGTTCTTC.

The V and J genes are TRBV5-6 and TRBJ2-4; D not certain. The CDR3 is 15 residues long. V gave up 1 base and J gave up 5 bases, with 13 bases separating them. Germline CDR1 SGHDT, CDR2 YYEEEE. The chain's CDR3 is CASSLYGYRENIQYF. In nucleotides, the CDR3 is TGTGCCAGCAGCTTGTATGGTTATAGGGAAAACATTCAGTACTTC.

The sample holds a few counts of this clone. This sequence joins TRBV30 and TRBJ2-1; 10 positions match TRBD2. This CDR3 contains 15 residues. Trimming removed 1 base from V and 2 bases from J; junction bases left unmatched: 2. Per the germline V gene, CDR1 is GTSNPN and CDR2 is SVGIG (reference sequence). CDR3 DNA: TGTGCCTGGAGTGCAAGCGGGAGGGCCTACAATGAGCAGTTCTTC. Its protein product is CAWSASGRAYNEQFF.

Turning to this clone: In the same sample, other DNA sequences code for this CDR3. V and J are TRBV5-1 and TRBJ2-3; D is possibly TRBD2 (6 bases). The CDR3 has 14 residues. V dropped 5 bases and J dropped 1 base, with 11 bases sitting between them. Looked up from germline, CDR1 is SGHRS and CDR2 is YFSETQ. CDR3 amino acids: CASSGSGGTDTQYF. In nucleotides, the CDR3 is TGCGCCAGCAGTGGTAGCGGAGGCACAGATACGCAGTATTTT.

The chain employs TRBV25-1 and TRBJ2-2; D is unresolved. Germline loops: CDR1 MGHDK, CDR2 SYGVNS. V shed 5 bases and J shed 7 bases, with 14 bases lying between them. The CDR3 length is 14 residues. The CDR3 is CASSPVPGVGELFF. The CDR3 region has the DNA TGTGCCAGCAGTCCCGTCCCTGGGGTCGGGGAGCTGTTTTTT. Using reference TRBV25-1 and TRBJ2-2 for the parts outside the CDR3, the full variable domain is EADIYQTPRYLVIGTGKKITLECSQTMGHDKMYWYQQDPGMELHLIHYSYGVNSTEKGDLSSESTVSRIRTEHFPLTLESARPSHTSQYLCASSPVPGVGELFFGEGSRLTVL.

This clone was recorded a few times. Within the sample, other DNA sequences also encode this same CDR3. The chain employs TRBV30 and TRBJ2-7; TRBD2 might be the D (7 bases). CDR3 size: 13 residues. With 3 bases removed from V and 2 bases from J, the gap between germline ends came to 11 bases. Germline V gives CDR1 GTSNPN, CDR2 SVGIG (reference sequence). For the CDR3, the DNA is TGTGCCTGGAGCCCGGGGGGCCCCTACGAGCAGTACTTC. Amino acids: CAWSPGGPYEQYF.

V gene TRBV14 combines with J gene TRBJ2-1; unclear D gene. Germline V gives CDR1 SGHDN, CDR2 FVKESK. Trimming cost V 0 bases and J 10 bases, with 10 bases left between them. This CDR3 is built from 13 residues. The DNA of the CDR3 is TGTGCCAGCAGCCAAGATTTAGCCTCGGAGCAGTTCTTC. Amino acid sequence: CASSQDLASEQFF.

The chain couples TRBV29-1 to TRBJ2-7; 7 bases agree with TRBD1. The germline gives CDR1 SQVTM, CDR2 ANQGSEA. The CDR3 is 12 residues long. Losses at the gene ends were 4 bases for V and 5 bases for J; bases not matched to a gene: 5. The CDR3 loop is CSVVEGGNEQYF. DNA of the CDR3: TGCAGCGTTGTGGAAGGGGGCAACGAGCAGTACTTC.

V usage is TRBV29-1 and J usage is TRBJ2-1; D is ambiguous. The V gene's germline CDR1 is SQVTM and CDR2 ANQGSEA. The V end lost 6 bases, the J end lost 5 bases, and 23 bases lay between the germline ends. The CDR3 is made up of 16 amino acids. The CDR3 reads CSVRPSLVGRDNEQFF. CDR3 nucleotide sequence: TGCAGCGTCAGACCCTCCCTAGTGGGCAGAGACAATGAGCAGTTCTTC.

This clone turned up a few times. The genes are TRBV5-4 and TRBJ2-7; weak D call: TRBD2 (6 bases). The germline V gene has CDR1 SGHNT and CDR2 YYREEE (reference sequence). The CDR3 extends over 14 amino acids. With 0 bases removed from V and 2 bases from J, the gap between germline ends came to 9 bases. The CDR3 region has the DNA TGTGCCAGCAGCTTGGTAGCGGAGCCCTACGAGCAGTACTTC. Protein product: CASSLVAEPYEQYF.

This clone has only one observation. V is TRBV5-1 and J is TRBJ2-1; D might be TRBD2 (6 bases). This CDR3 has 14 amino acids. CDR1 is SGHRS and CDR2 is YFSETQ in the germline V gene. V shed 0 bases and J shed 4 bases, with 8 bases lying between them. The CDR3 spells CASSLDGTYNEQFF. The CDR3 nucleotides read TGCGCCAGCAGCTTGGATGGGACTTACAATGAGCAGTTCTTC.

The chain combines TRBV4-3 with TRBJ2-6; D is possibly TRBD1 (5 bases). V lost 1 base to trimming and J lost 3 bases, with 16 bases between them. This CDR3 has 18 residues. From germline, CDR1 is LGHNA and CDR2 YSLEER. The CDR3 region is CASSQGMGQGNGANVLTF. The CDR3 coding sequence is TGCGCCAGCAGCCAAGGGATGGGTCAGGGTAATGGGGCCAACGTCCTGACTTTC.